The 21 T cell receptor beta chains given below trace back to one sample, sequenced in a study of post-analysis software for immune sequencing data (dated by TCRdb to the mid-2010s). Results the study describes overall, beyond this receptor: Roughly 5 TRBV segments, including TRBV5-6, TRBV5-1 and TRBV20-1, were significantly more frequent in patients than controls.

The receptor library was made with PCR. Sequencing was performed on an Illumina HiSeq 2500. To reduce PCR and sequencing biases, unique molecular identifiers were built into the TCR beta cDNA libraries. Through fastp at Q25 and MiXCR, TCRdb rebuilt clones from the public reads, retaining in-frame beta chains. A single entry per CDR3 protein holds the most common genes and DNA from its merged rows. A total of hundreds of thousands of distinct CDR3 sequences appear in this sample, roughly 45% of them only once. About 12% of the sample lies in the top ten. The antigens these receptors bind are not known. The sequencing input was blood. These receptors were collected from a girl between 5 and 17 years old with multiple sclerosis.

The gene calls are TRBV6-6 and TRBJ1-2; D is undetermined. V lost 6 bases, J lost 5 bases, and 16 bases lay in between. Germline loops: CDR1 MNHNY, CDR2 SVGAGI (reference sequence). This CDR3 comprises 14 residues. The CDR3 sequence is CASRSHLASYGYTF. As DNA, the CDR3 is TGTGCCAGCAGGAGTCATTTAGCTAGTTATGGCTACACCTTC.

This clonotype occurred a few times. The chain recombines TRBV20-1 with TRBJ2-7; D unclear. V lost 0 bases and J 0 bases, leaving 9 bases between the germline ends. The CDR3 has 14 residues. Germline V CDR1 and CDR2: DFQATT, SNEGSKA (reference sequence). The CDR3 loop is CSARDDISSYEQYF. Written as DNA, the CDR3 is TGCAGTGCTAGAGATGACATTAGCTCCTACGAGCAGTACTTC.

This chain links TRBV5-1 with TRBJ2-5; 10 nucleotides align to TRBD2. With 0 bases clipped from V and 2 bases from J, the junction kept 7 bases outside the gene matches. CDR1 and CDR2 from the germline V gene are SGHRS and YFSETQ. This CDR3 has 17 residues. Written as DNA, the CDR3 is TGCGCCAGCAGCTTGGCCGGGCTAGCGGGGGCACAAGAGACCCAGTACTTC. Amino acids: CASSLAGLAGAQETQYF.

The sample holds a few counts of this clonotype. The genes are TRBV5-1 and TRBJ2-4; 7 positions match TRBD1. Germline V lookup: CDR1 SGHRS, CDR2 YFSETQ. With 0 bases clipped from V and 8 bases from J, the junction kept 2 bases outside the gene matches. The CDR3 covers 13 residues. CDR3 sequence reads: CASSLDRGYIQYF. The CDR3 DNA reads TGCGCCAGCAGCTTGGACAGGGGATACATTCAGTACTTC. The full variable domain, rest sourced from reference TRBV5-1 and TRBJ2-4, is KAGVTQTPRYLIKTRGQQVTLSCSPISGHRSVSWYQQTPGQGLQFLFEYFSETQRNKGNFPGRFSGRQFSNSRSEMNVSTLELGDSALYLCASSLDRGYIQYFGAGTRLSVL.

The V call is TRBV20-1, the J call TRBJ2-3; 9 bases are shared with TRBD1. Germline CDR1 DFQATT, CDR2 SNEGSKA (reference sequence). Trimming removed 4 bases from V and 2 bases from J; junction bases left unmatched: 4. CDR3 length equals 14 residues. The CDR3 DNA reads as TGCAGTGCTAACGACAGGGGGTACACAGATACGCAGTATTTT. Protein: CSANDRGYTDTQYF.

The rearrangement joins TRBV2 to TRBJ1-2; the D gene is possibly TRBD1 (5 bases). The CDR3 has 14 residues. Trimming pared 6 bases from V and 5 bases from J, leaving 16 bases between. Per the germline V gene, CDR1 is SNHLY and CDR2 is FYNNEI. The CDR3 region has the DNA TGTGCCAGCAGGGGGGACGGGCAAGGATATGGCTACACCTTC. It yields the protein CASRGDGQGYGYTF. The full variable domain, in which reference TRBV2 and TRBJ1-2 provide the parts outside the CDR3, is EPEVTQTPSHQVTQMGQEVILRCVPISNHLYFYWYRQILGQKVEFLVSFYNNEISEKSEIFDDQFSVERPDGSNFTLKIRSTKLEDSAMYFCASRGDGQGYGYTFGSGTRLTVV.

The chain joins TRBV12-3 or TRBV12-4 to TRBJ2-7; 9 bases fit TRBD1. The CDR3 consists of 14 residues. Trimming took 6 bases from V and 4 from J; bases not matched to a gene: 7. The DNA for the CDR3 is TGTGCCAGCAGCTATACAGGGGGCGCGTACGAGCAGTACTTC. Translating gives CASSYTGGAYEQYF.

V usage is TRBV7-2 and J usage is TRBJ2-1; TRBD1 aligns across 9 bases. The CDR3 loop spans 19 amino acids. Germline V gives CDR1 SGHTA, CDR2 FQGNSA. V gave up 5 bases and J gave up 4 bases; unmatched junction bases: 18. As DNA, the CDR3 is TGTGCCAGCAGCACGCCCGTTGGGACAGGGTTTGGGTCTTACAATGAGCAGTTCTTC. It is translated as CASSTPVGTGFGSYNEQFF.

The rearrangement uses TRBV7-2 and TRBJ1-5, with no clear D. The germline CDR1 and CDR2 sequences are SGHTA and FQGNSA. Trimming cost V 5 bases and J 3 bases, with 11 bases left between them. The CDR3 is 14 residues long. CDR3 DNA: TGTGCCAGCAGCCTTCTCCGTCCCAATCAGCCCCAGCATTTT. It encodes CASSLLRPNQPQHF.

The chain uses TRBV7-9 and TRBJ2-1; unclear D gene. Germline CDR1 and CDR2: SEHNR and FQNEAQ (reference sequence). CDR3 length equals 14 residues. V was pared by 5 bases and J by 6 bases, with 14 bases between. CDR3 DNA: TGTGCCAGCAGCCGTTTTGCGGAGACCAATGAGCAGTTCTTC. It encodes CASSRFAETNEQFF.

This clonotype has a handful of counts. The chain employs TRBV7-2 and TRBJ2-1; 8 bases line up with TRBD2. The V segment lost 3 bases and the J segment 9 bases; nucleotides outside the gene matches: 4. Germline assignment: CDR1 SGHTA and CDR2 FQGNSA. The CDR3 consists of 13 residues. CDR3 in amino acids: CASSLERETEQFF. The CDR3 region has the DNA TGTGCCAGCAGCTTGGAGCGGGAGACTGAGCAGTTCTTC.

The V gene is TRBV27, the J gene TRBJ1-1; D is unclear. Deletions cut 2 bases from V and 1 base from J, with 11 bases between. This CDR3 is built from 15 residues. Germline values: CDR1 MNHEY, CDR2 SMNVEV (reference sequence). The CDR3 region is CASSLPPDGNTEAFF. CDR3 DNA sequence: TGTGCCAGCAGTTTACCCCCGGACGGGAACACTGAAGCTTTCTTT.

The rearrangement links TRBV7-9 to TRBJ2-1; possibly TRBD1 or TRBD2 for D (6 bases each). Germline V lookup: CDR1 SEHNR, CDR2 FQNEAQ (reference sequence). The germline V and J ends were trimmed by 1 base and 5 bases, with 12 bases remaining between them. The CDR3 has 15 amino acids. DNA of the CDR3: TGTGCCAGCAGCTTAGATTTAGGGGGGCACAATGAGCAGTTCTTC. Its protein product is CASSLDLGGHNEQFF. The full variable domain, completed using reference TRBV7-9 and TRBJ2-1, is DTGVSQNPRHKITKRGQNVTFRCDPISEHNRLYWYRQTLGQGPEFLTYFQNEAQLEKSRLLSDRFSAERPKGSFSTLEIQRTEQGDSAMYLCASSLDLGGHNEQFFGPGTRLTVL.

This sequence joins TRBV12-3 or TRBV12-4 and TRBJ1-2; 7 bases fit TRBD1. The length of the CDR3 is 13 residues. The ends lost 8 bases at V and 2 bases at J; junction bases unmatched: 5. The CDR3 loop reads CASGRDRNYGYTF. In DNA, the CDR3 is TGTGCCAGCGGCCGGGACAGAAACTATGGCTACACCTTC.

This clonotype occurred a few times. V and J are TRBV7-2 and TRBJ2-1; possible D gene TRBD1, 5 bases. Looked up from germline, CDR1 is SGHTA and CDR2 is FQGNSA. V was cut by 5 bases and J by 13 bases, with 15 bases left in between. The CDR3 is 12 amino acids. CDR3 nucleotide sequence: TGTGCCAGCAGCCTCCCAACAGGAGATCAGTTCTTC. Protein: CASSLPTGDQFF.

This clonotype appeared a few times. The chain carries TRBV6-5 and TRBJ1-2, with a possible D match to TRBD1 (5 bases). The CDR3 is 12 amino acids. Germline V lookup: CDR1 MNHEY, CDR2 SVGAGI. The CDR3 loop reads CASGAANYGYTF. The CDR3 nucleotides read TGTGCATCCGGGGCAGCTAACTATGGCTACACCTTC.

In DNA, the CDR3 is TGTGCCAGCAGTTCGGACATGGAGATGACCTACGAGCAGTACTTC. It specifies CASSSDMEMTYEQYF. The chain employs TRBV28 and TRBJ2-7; maybe TRBD1 (5 bases). The germline V gene encodes CDR1 MDHEN and CDR2 SYDVKM. V was trimmed by 4 bases and J by 2 bases, leaving 15 bases between them. This CDR3 is built from 15 residues.

This clonotype was picked up a small number of times. This chain joins TRBV5-1 and TRBJ2-7; no definite D call. This CDR3 contains 13 residues. The V end lost 2 bases, the J end lost 5 bases, and 11 bases lay between the germline ends. Germline V gene lookup returns CDR1 SGHRS and CDR2 YFSETQ. CDR3 protein: CASSLEGIDEQYF. The CDR3, as DNA: TGCGCCAGCAGCTTAGAAGGGATCGACGAGCAGTACTTC.

The rearrangement joins TRBV7-2 to TRBJ2-1, with unresolved D. The germline CDR1 and CDR2 sequences are SGHTA and FQGNSA. This CDR3 contains 15 residues. V shed 1 base and J shed 7 bases, with 14 bases lying between them. The CDR3 loop reads CASSLGWSRRNEQFF. CDR3 nucleotide sequence: TGTGCCAGCAGCTTAGGATGGTCTAGGCGGAATGAGCAGTTCTTC.

J is TRBJ2-7 and V is TRBV27, with D possibly called TRBD1 or TRBD2 (5 bases each). CDR1 and CDR2 from the germline V gene are MNHEY and SMNVEV (reference sequence). The CDR3 has 16 residues. V lost 5 bases, J lost 3 bases, and 20 bases lay in between. CDR3 in amino acids: CASSQKDRDLNYEQYF. The DNA for the CDR3 is TGTGCCAGCAGTCAGAAAGACCGGGACCTGAACTACGAGCAGTACTTC.

The chain uses TRBV7-3 and TRBJ2-2; 14 bases fit TRBD2. V trimming: 0 bases; J trimming: 6 bases; junction bases outside the gene matches: 12. Looked up from germline, CDR1 is SGHTA and CDR2 is FQGTGA. The CDR3 has 20 amino acids. The CDR3 region has the DNA TGTGCCAGCAGCTTAACTATCCCCGGGACTAGCGGGAGACGGGCCGGGGAGCTGTTTTTT. Protein sequence: CASSLTIPGTSGRRAGELFF.